The next 13 T cell receptor beta chains were all read from a single sample in a study of read filtering for tumor transcriptome and immune sequencing. This library used around 400 ng RNA and molecular barcoded adaptors spanning alpha/delta and beta/gamma chains. TCRdb re-called the reads through MiXCR, storing one row per CDR3 protein. The sample holds around 48,000 distinct CDR3 sequences, less than 20% seen once. Sequencing was performed on a population of CD138-negative cells sorted from bone marrow. The receptors here all came from a donor at least 40 years old with multiple myeloma.

About this clonotype itself: This may be a read error: a much more frequent sequence differs by one nucleotide. V and J are TRBV11-2 and TRBJ1-1; D unresolved. V was trimmed by 6 bases and J by 1 base, leaving 21 bases between them. The CDR3 spans 17 residues. Germline V CDR1 and CDR2: SGHAT, FQNNGV. CDR3 in amino acids: CASRLSRSFRQNTEAFF. CDR3 sequence (DNA): TGTGCCAGCAGGCTATCCCGGTCTTTCAGGCAGAACACTGAAGCTTTCTTT.

Many counts were recorded for this clonotype. The chain carries TRBV5-1 and TRBJ1-5; D remains unclear. The ends were cut back, 0 bases at V and 4 bases at J, with 8 bases in the middle. The germline gives CDR1 SGHRS, CDR2 YFSETQ. The length of the CDR3 is 14 residues. Here the CDR3 DNA reads TGCGCCAGCAGCTTGGCAGGACCTAATCAGCCCCAGCATTTT. Its translation is CASSLAGPNQPQHF.

This clonotype was counted ten times or more. CDR3 in DNA: TGTGCCAGCAGTGAAGTGAGGGGATCAGTACCCGATACGCAGTATTTT. It specifies CASSEVRGSVPDTQYF. The chain links TRBV2 to TRBJ2-3, with D perhaps assigned TRBD1 or TRBD2 (5 bases each). Germline V gene sequence: CDR1 SNHLY, CDR2 FYNNEI. This CDR3 comprises 16 residues. The ends were cut back, 1 base at V and 6 bases at J, with 17 bases in the middle.

This clonotype was seen repeatedly, ten times or more. This chain uses TRBV7-9 with TRBJ1-1; D is unclear. Germline CDR1 is SEHNR and CDR2 is FQNEAQ (reference sequence). The CDR3 has 13 amino acids. V was cut by 8 bases and J by 2 bases, with 12 bases left in between. CDR3 sequence: CASGPTDNTEAFF. DNA of the CDR3: TGTGCCAGCGGACCGACGGATAACACTGAAGCTTTCTTT.

The sample holds many counts of this clonotype. The chain employs TRBV12-3 or TRBV12-4 and TRBJ2-5; D possibly corresponds to TRBD1 (5 bases). V was cut by 7 bases and J by 4 bases, with 25 bases left in between. The length of the CDR3 is 17 residues. The CDR3 reads CASTTSGGRALLETQYF. The CDR3 region has the DNA TGTGCCAGCACCACGTCCGGTGGCAGGGCGCTTCTAGAGACCCAGTACTTC.

This clonotype was recorded many times. The V gene is TRBV7-9, the J gene TRBJ2-1, with TRBD1 identical over 10 bases. This CDR3 region has 15 residues. CDR1 SEHNR and CDR2 FQNEAQ come from the germline V gene (reference sequence). Trimming took 5 bases from V and 7 from J; bases not matched to a gene: 8. CDR3 residues: CASSGRTGGRNEQFF. DNA for the CDR3: TGTGCCAGCAGCGGAAGGACAGGGGGTAGGAATGAGCAGTTCTTC.

In regard to this clonotype: Sequence at one end of the junction differs from germline and may be a read error. The chain recombines TRBV29-1 with TRBJ2-1; 10 bases fit TRBD2. Germline CDR1 SQVTM, CDR2 ANQGSEA. The CDR3 extends over 14 amino acids. The CDR3 loop reads CSAFLSGRKSEQLF. Here the CDR3 DNA reads TGCAGCGCCTTCCTTAGCGGGAGGAAAAGTGAGCAGCTCTTC.

The rearrangement links TRBV5-1 to TRBJ2-2; D unclear. Germline lookup yields CDR1 SGHRS and CDR2 YFSETQ. The CDR3 totals 14 residues. Between the trimmed V and J ends, which lost 4 bases and 4 bases, there was a span of 11 bases. For the CDR3, the DNA is TGCGCCAGCAGCCTAACAGCGATCACCGGGGAGCTGTTTTTT. It yields the protein CASSLTAITGELFF.

The table lists this clonotype with many counts. The chain links TRBV29-1 to TRBJ1-1, with D unclear. Germline values: CDR1 SQVTM, CDR2 ANQGSEA. Between the trimmed V and J ends, which lost 4 bases and 8 bases, there was a span of 11 bases. The CDR3 extends over 11 amino acids. For the CDR3, the DNA is TGCAGCGTTGTTAAGGGAGCAGAAGCTTTCTTT. Translated, it gives CSVVKGAEAFF.

The table lists this clonotype with many counts. The chain recombines TRBV6-7 with TRBJ2-5; 8 positions match TRBD2. TRBV6-7 has ORF status, its function being uncertain. The CDR3 runs to 15 residues. V shed 7 bases and J 0 bases; nucleotides not matched to a gene: 7. CDR3 bases: TGTGCCAGCATCTCCCCAGCGGGGGACCAAGAGACCCAGTACTTC. Amino acids: CASISPAGDQETQYF.

The gene calls are TRBV19 and TRBJ1-5; D call uncertain. V was trimmed by 5 bases and J by 4 bases, leaving 15 bases between them. The CDR3 length is 15 residues. Germline V gene lookup returns CDR1 LNHDA and CDR2 SQIVND (reference sequence). The chain's CDR3 is CASSEDRFVNQPQHF. The DNA of the CDR3 is TGTGCCAGTAGTGAGGATCGGTTTGTGAATCAGCCCCAGCATTTT.

This clonotype was observed many times. The rearrangement joins TRBV4-2 to TRBJ1-1; TRBD1 matches at 7 bases. The length of the CDR3 is 15 residues. Germline CDR1 is LGHNA and CDR2 is YNFKEQ. V shed 1 base, J shed 1 base, and the junction held 3 bases outside the gene matches. CDR3 region: CASSQVRGANTEAFF. The CDR3, as DNA: TGTGCCAGCAGCCAAGTCAGGGGGGCGAACACTGAAGCTTTCTTT.

This clonotype was detected ten times or more. The rearrangement uses TRBV5-1 and TRBJ2-2; perhaps TRBD2 as D (6 bases). The CDR3 length is 13 residues. Germline V gene data show CDR1 as SGHRS and CDR2 as YFSETQ. Trimming removed 3 bases at V and 5 bases at J, with 8 bases between. The CDR3 coding sequence is TGCGCCAGCAGCTCCGGACTAACCGGGGAGCTGTTTTTT. It is translated as CASSSGLTGELFF.